These 19 T cell receptor beta chains originate from one sample sequenced in a study of shared clonotypes between healthy human individuals (dated by TCRdb to 2018 to 2020). The library relied on the immunoSEQ multiplex PCR assay. The table was pulled from immuneACCESS by TCRdb, which kept in-frame rearrangements only. Such tables lose some clones; where checked, under half of the loss comes from unresolved V genes, and the rest has no known cause. The sample table lists 700,000 or so clones, approximately 79% of them with a count of one. In total, the top ten clones hold roughly 1.8% of the sample. Sample: memory CD4+ T cells sorted from blood. The meaning of the sample's cell subset or site label: CD45RA-negative fraction. These receptors were obtained from a woman between 25 and 40 years old in good health.

This clone showed up just once. The J gene is TRBJ1-2, the V gene TRBV19; 10 bases map to TRBD1. The V segment lost 3 bases and the J segment 1 base; nucleotides outside the gene matches: 5. Germline CDR1 LNHDA, CDR2 SQIVND (reference sequence). The CDR3 loop spans 16 amino acids. CDR3: CASSILGTGVNYGYTF. Written as DNA, the CDR3 is TGTGCCAGTAGTATTCTCGGGACAGGGGTTAACTATGGCTACACCTTC.

This sequence joins TRBV4-2 and TRBJ2-3; the D is unclear. With 1 base removed from V and 10 bases from J, the gap between germline ends came to 12 bases. The CDR3 is 13 amino acids. Germline lookup yields CDR1 LGHNA and CDR2 YNFKEQ. Written as DNA, the CDR3 is TGTGCCAGCAGCCAAGGTCGTGGCCCACCGCAGTATTTT. Amino acid sequence: CASSQGRGPPQYF.

The chain uses TRBV5-1 and TRBJ1-4; 9 nucleotides line up with TRBD1. This CDR3 has 15 amino acids. V dropped 4 bases and J dropped 2; count of bases not matched to a gene: 3. Per the germline V gene, CDR1 is SGHRS and CDR2 is YFSETQ. The CDR3 coding sequence is TGCGCCAGCAGCACTGGACAGGGGACTAATGAAAAACTGTTTTTT. Residues: CASSTGQGTNEKLFF.

This clone has a single count. The chain is built from TRBV6-1 and TRBJ2-7, with 10 nucleotides matching TRBD1. Germline lookup yields CDR1 MNHNS and CDR2 SASEGT. This CDR3 has 15 amino acids. After removal of 6 bases from V and 4 bases from J, the junction contained 9 bases not matched to a gene. The CDR3 DNA reads as TGTGCCAGCAGCGCGACCGGGACAGGGGCATACGAGCAGTACTTC. Its translation: CASSATGTGAYEQYF.

The rearrangement uses TRBV19 and TRBJ2-3; D may be TRBD1 (6 bases). This CDR3 comprises 15 residues. The germline V gene has CDR1 LNHDA and CDR2 SQIVND (reference sequence). Trimming cost V 5 bases and J 2 bases, with 14 bases left between them. This CDR3 reads CASSPRQDITDTQYF. The DNA of the CDR3 is TGTGCCAGTAGTCCCCGACAGGATATCACAGATACGCAGTATTTT.

This clone occurred a few times. J is TRBJ2-5 and V is TRBV7-6; a weak D match, TRBD2 (7 bases). Germline CDR1 and CDR2: SGHVS and FNYEAQ. V lost 5 bases to trimming and J lost 4 bases, with 20 bases between them. The length of the CDR3 is 16 residues. The CDR3 DNA reads TGTGCCAGCAGCCGGGGGGACACCTCCTTGGGAGAGACCCAGTACTTC. This translates into CASSRGDTSLGETQYF.

The chain combines TRBV18 with TRBJ2-7, with 10 bases identical to TRBD1. The CDR3 is 16 residues long. The V segment lost 2 bases and the J segment 6 bases; nucleotides outside the gene matches: 10. CDR1 is KGHSH and CDR2 is LQKENI in the germline V gene. The CDR3 DNA is TGTGCCAGCTCACCATTGGCGGGGGACAGGGGATCCGAGCAGTACTTC. Translation: CASSPLAGDRGSEQYF.

V gene TRBV18 combines with J gene TRBJ2-3; D is perhaps TRBD1 or TRBD2 (5 bases each). Germline V gives CDR1 KGHSH, CDR2 LQKENI. This CDR3 is 13 amino acids long. V lost 2 bases to trimming and J lost 6 bases, with 9 bases between them. The CDR3 loop reads CASSPSEGDTQYF. The CDR3 DNA reads as TGTGCCAGCTCACCATCAGAGGGGGATACGCAGTATTTT.

The V gene is TRBV19, the J gene TRBJ2-7; no reliable D call. The CDR3 runs to 14 residues. V was cut by 4 bases and J by 0 bases, with 10 bases left in between. Per germline, CDR1 LNHDA and CDR2 SQIVND (reference sequence). The CDR3 coding sequence is TGTGCCAGTAGTAGGGATTACGGCTCCTACGAGCAGTACTTC. Translated: CASSRDYGSYEQYF.

This clone was recorded at least ten times. The chain is built from TRBV6-6 and TRBJ1-4; D possibly corresponds to TRBD1 (6 bases). V was clipped by 6 bases and J by 8 bases, with 16 bases between them. The germline CDR1 and CDR2 sequences are MNHNY and SVGAGI (reference sequence). The CDR3 sequence is 14 residues long. The CDR3 coding sequence is TGTGCCAGCAGATTAAACAGGGCTGGAGAAAAACTGTTTTTT. Translation gives CASRLNRAGEKLFF.

The J gene is TRBJ2-1, the V gene TRBV4-1; possible D gene TRBD1, 7 bases. Germline V lookup: CDR1 MGHRA, CDR2 YSYEKL. This CDR3 has 15 amino acids. The V end lost 1 base, the J end lost 7 bases, and 14 bases lay between the germline ends. The CDR3 is CASSQVGRGVNEQFF. In DNA form, the CDR3 reads TGCGCCAGCAGCCAAGTCGGCAGGGGGGTAAATGAGCAGTTCTTC.

The chain uses TRBV7-9 and TRBJ2-3; TRBD2 matches at 11 bases. This CDR3 contains 16 residues. Germline trimming cut 1 base from V and 2 bases from J; bases unmatched to any gene: 2. Germline loops: CDR1 SEHNR, CDR2 FQNEAQ (reference sequence). This chain's CDR3 is CASSLELAGDTDTQYF. CDR3 in DNA: TGTGCCAGCAGCTTAGAACTAGCGGGGGACACAGATACGCAGTATTTT.

V usage is TRBV18 and J usage is TRBJ2-7, with 13 bases that match TRBD2. Germline V gives CDR1 KGHSH, CDR2 LQKENI. This CDR3 spans 18 amino acids. Trimming cost V 2 bases and J 2 bases; bases outside gene matches: 9. The DNA of the CDR3 is TGTGCCAGCTCACCAAAGGCGACTAGCGGGAGGTCGACCTACGAGCAGTACTTC. It is translated as CASSPKATSGRSTYEQYF.

The chain couples TRBV5-1 to TRBJ1-1, with 7 positions matching TRBD1. V lost 7 bases, J lost 2 bases, and 5 bases stayed unmatched. CDR1 and CDR2 from the germline V gene are SGHRS and YFSETQ. The CDR3 runs to 13 residues. The DNA of the CDR3 is TGCGCCAGCGCGGGGACAGATAACACTGAAGCTTTCTTT. It specifies CASAGTDNTEAFF.

The chain joins TRBV10-3 to TRBJ2-7, with D possibly matching TRBD2 (5 bases). The CDR3 is made up of 13 amino acids. The V gene lost 6 bases and the J gene lost 2 bases, with 11 bases spanning the gap. CDR1 and CDR2 (germline): ENHRY, SYGVKD. DNA for the CDR3: TGTGCCATCAGCCGTAGCGAGACCTACGAGCAGTACTTC. It specifies CAISRSETYEQYF.

The rearrangement links TRBV5-1 to TRBJ2-3, with a weak D call TRBD2 (7 bases). Trimming cost V 2 bases and J 1 base, with 17 bases left between them. The CDR3 is 17 amino acids. CDR1 is SGHRS, CDR2 YFSETQ, per germline. CDR3 DNA sequence: TGCGCCAGCAGCTTAGGCCTAGGGGGAGGGCGCACAGATACGCAGTATTTT. It is translated as CASSLGLGGGRTDTQYF.

This clone was observed a handful of times. This chain joins TRBV30 and TRBJ1-1, with D tentatively TRBD1 (6 bases). The CDR3 is 12 residues long. The germline CDR1 and CDR2 sequences are GTSNPN and SVGIG (reference sequence). With 5 bases removed from V and 1 base from J, the gap between germline ends came to 8 bases. This CDR3 is CAWGQTNTEAFF. CDR3 coding DNA: TGTGCCTGGGGACAGACGAACACTGAAGCTTTCTTT.

This clone was observed many times. The chain links TRBV5-1 to TRBJ1-2; TRBD1 is a possible D gene (5 bases). CDR1 SGHRS and CDR2 YFSETQ come from the germline V gene. The CDR3 spans 14 residues. Trimming removed 4 bases at V and 4 bases at J, with 14 bases between. CDR3 nucleotides: TGCGCCAGCAGCCCGGGGACGGTCTCCTATGGCTACACCTTC. Amino acids: CASSPGTVSYGYTF.

The V gene is TRBV11-2, the J gene TRBJ2-7; no reliable D call. The CDR3 is made up of 12 amino acids. V was cut by 2 bases and J by 5 bases, with 7 bases left in between. In germline, CDR1 is SGHAT, CDR2 FQNNGV. The CDR3, as DNA: TGTGCCAGCAGCTTAACGAAGAACGAGCAGTACTTC. Translating gives CASSLTKNEQYF.